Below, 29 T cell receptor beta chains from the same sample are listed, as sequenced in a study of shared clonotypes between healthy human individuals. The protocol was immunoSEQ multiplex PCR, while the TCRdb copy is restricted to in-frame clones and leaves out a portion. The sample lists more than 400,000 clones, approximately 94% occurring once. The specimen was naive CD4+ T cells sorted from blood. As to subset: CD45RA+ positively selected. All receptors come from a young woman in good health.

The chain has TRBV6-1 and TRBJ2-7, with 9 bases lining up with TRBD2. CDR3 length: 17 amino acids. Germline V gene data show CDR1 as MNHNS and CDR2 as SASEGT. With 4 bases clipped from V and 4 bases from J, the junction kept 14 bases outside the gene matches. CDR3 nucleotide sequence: TGTGCCAGCAGTGGCCCCAGGGCTAGCGGGAAATATTACGAGCAGTACTTC. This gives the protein CASSGPRASGKYYEQYF.

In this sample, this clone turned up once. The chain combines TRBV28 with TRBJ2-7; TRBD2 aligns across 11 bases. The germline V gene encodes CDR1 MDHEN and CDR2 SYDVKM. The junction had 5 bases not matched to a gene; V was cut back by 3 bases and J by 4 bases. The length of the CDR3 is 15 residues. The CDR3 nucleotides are TGTGCCAGCAGTTTGGGTAGCGGGAGGGGGTACGAGCAGTACTTC. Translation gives CASSLGSGRGYEQYF.

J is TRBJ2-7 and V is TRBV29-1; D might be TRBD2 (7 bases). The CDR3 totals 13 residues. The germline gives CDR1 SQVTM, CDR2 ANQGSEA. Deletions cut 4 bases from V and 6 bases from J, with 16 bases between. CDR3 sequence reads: CSVAGGGGGEQYF. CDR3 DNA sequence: TGCAGCGTTGCAGGTGGGGGAGGGGGCGAGCAGTACTTC.

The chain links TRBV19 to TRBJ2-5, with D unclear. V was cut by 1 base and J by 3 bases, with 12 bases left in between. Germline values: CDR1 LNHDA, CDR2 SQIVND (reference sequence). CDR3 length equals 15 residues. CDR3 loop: CASSIAPGIKETQYF. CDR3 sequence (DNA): TGTGCCAGTAGTATAGCTCCTGGGATCAAAGAGACCCAGTACTTC.

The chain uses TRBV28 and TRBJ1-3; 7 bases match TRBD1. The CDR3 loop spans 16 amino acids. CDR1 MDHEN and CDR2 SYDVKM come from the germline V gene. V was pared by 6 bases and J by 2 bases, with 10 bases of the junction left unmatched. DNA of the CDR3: TGTGCCAGCAGGTCGACCCCACAGGGGCCTGGAAACACCATATATTTT. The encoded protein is CASRSTPQGPGNTIYF.

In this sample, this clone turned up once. Written as DNA, the CDR3 is TGTGCCAGTCGTCCATTTAGCGGGAACTTACAAGAGACCCAGTACTTC. Its protein is CASRPFSGNLQETQYF. V is TRBV28 and J is TRBJ2-5; 8 bases align to TRBD2. Germline values: CDR1 MDHEN, CDR2 SYDVKM. The V gene end was trimmed by 9 bases and the J gene end by 2 bases; junction bases not matched to a gene: 14. This CDR3 has 16 residues. Drawing the rest from reference TRBV28 and TRBJ2-5, the complete variable domain is DVKVTQSSRYLVKRTGEKVFLECVQDMDHENMFWYRQDPGLGLRLIYFSYDVKMKEKGDIPEGYSVSREKKERFSLILESASTNQTSMYLCASRPFSGNLQETQYFGPGTRLLVL.

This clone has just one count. CDR3 amino acids: CASSLSISGPTQETQYF. The CDR3 DNA reads TGTGCCAGCAGCTTAAGCATTAGCGGACCCACCCAGGAGACCCAGTACTTC. The chain links TRBV9 to TRBJ2-5, with a weak D call TRBD2 (6 bases). The V end lost 4 bases, the J end lost 5 bases, and 24 bases lay between the germline ends. This CDR3 is built from 17 residues. Germline loops: CDR1 SGDLS, CDR2 YYNGEE.

CDR3 DNA sequence: TGCGCCAGCAGCTGGCCCGGGACTAGCAATGAGCAGTTCTTC. This codes for CASSWPGTSNEQFF. V gene TRBV5-1 combines with J gene TRBJ2-1, with 8 bases lining up with TRBD2. The CDR3 covers 14 residues. Germline values: CDR1 SGHRS, CDR2 YFSETQ. The trim removed 3 bases at V and 6 bases at J, leaving 5 bases unmatched.

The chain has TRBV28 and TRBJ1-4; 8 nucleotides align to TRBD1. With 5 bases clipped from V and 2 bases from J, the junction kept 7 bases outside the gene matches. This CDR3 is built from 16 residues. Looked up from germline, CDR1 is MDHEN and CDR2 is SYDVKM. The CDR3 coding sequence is TGTGCCAGCAGTGCACAGGGGGTAATCACTAATGAAAAACTGTTTTTT. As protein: CASSAQGVITNEKLFF.

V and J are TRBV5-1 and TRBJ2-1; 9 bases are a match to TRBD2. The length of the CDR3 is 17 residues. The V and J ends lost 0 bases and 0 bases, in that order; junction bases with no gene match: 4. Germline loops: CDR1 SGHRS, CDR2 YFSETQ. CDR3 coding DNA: TGCGCCAGCAGCTTGGTGGCTAGCGGGAACTCCTACAATGAGCAGTTCTTC. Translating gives CASSLVASGNSYNEQFF.

The CDR3 sequence is CASSPGTGKLAGDYSYEQYF. The CDR3 DNA reads TGTGCCAGCTCACCAGGGACAGGAAAATTAGCGGGTGATTACTCCTACGAGCAGTACTTC. J is TRBJ2-7 and V is TRBV18, with D possibly matching TRBD1 (8 bases). V lost 2 bases and J lost 0, with 26 bases in between. The CDR3 is 20 amino acids. CDR1 and CDR2 from the germline V gene are KGHSH and LQKENI.

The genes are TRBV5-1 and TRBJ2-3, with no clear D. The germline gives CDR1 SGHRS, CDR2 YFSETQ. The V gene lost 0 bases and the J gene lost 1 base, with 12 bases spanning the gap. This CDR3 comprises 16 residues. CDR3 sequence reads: CASSLGALLRTDTQYF. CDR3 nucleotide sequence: TGCGCCAGCAGCTTGGGGGCACTATTACGCACAGATACGCAGTATTTT.

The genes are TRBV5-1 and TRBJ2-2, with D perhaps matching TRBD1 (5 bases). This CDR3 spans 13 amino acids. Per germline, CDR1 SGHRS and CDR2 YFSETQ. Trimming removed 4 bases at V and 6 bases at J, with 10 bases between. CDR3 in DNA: TGCGCCAGCAGCCCGGACAACCCCGGGGAGCTGTTTTTT. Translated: CASSPDNPGELFF.

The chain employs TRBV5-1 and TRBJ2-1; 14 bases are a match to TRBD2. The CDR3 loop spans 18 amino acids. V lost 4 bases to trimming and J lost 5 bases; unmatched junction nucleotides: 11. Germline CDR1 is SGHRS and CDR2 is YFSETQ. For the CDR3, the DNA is TGCGCCAGCAGCGTGCCTCCGGGACTAGCGGGAGTTAACAATGAGCAGTTCTTC. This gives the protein CASSVPPGLAGVNNEQFF.

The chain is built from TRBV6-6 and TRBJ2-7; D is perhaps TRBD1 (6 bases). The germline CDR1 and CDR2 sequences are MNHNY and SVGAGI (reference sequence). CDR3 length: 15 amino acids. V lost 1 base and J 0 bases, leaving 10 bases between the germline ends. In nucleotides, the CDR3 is TGTGCCAGCAGTTACTTGCCAGGGGCCTCCTACGAGCAGTACTTC. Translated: CASSYLPGASYEQYF.

The CDR3 DNA reads TGCGCCAGCAGCTCGGACAGGGTTTTAGAGACCCAGTACTTC. Encoded protein: CASSSDRVLETQYF. This chain uses TRBV5-1 with TRBJ2-5; 8 bases map to TRBD1. With 3 bases clipped from V and 4 bases from J, the junction kept 5 bases outside the gene matches. Looked up from germline, CDR1 is SGHRS and CDR2 is YFSETQ. The CDR3 loop spans 14 amino acids.

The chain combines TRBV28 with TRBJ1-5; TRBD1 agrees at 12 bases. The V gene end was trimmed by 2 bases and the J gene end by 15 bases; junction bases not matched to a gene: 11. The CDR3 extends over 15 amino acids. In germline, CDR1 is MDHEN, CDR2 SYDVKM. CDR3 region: CASSLLLGQGATWHF. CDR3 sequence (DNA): TGTGCCAGCAGTTTACTTTTGGGACAGGGGGCGACTTGGCATTTT. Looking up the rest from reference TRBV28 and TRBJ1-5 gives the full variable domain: DVKVTQSSRYLVKRTGEKVFLECVQDMDHENMFWYRQDPGLGLRLIYFSYDVKMKEKGDIPEGYSVSREKKERFSLILESASTNQTSMYLCASSLLLGQGATWHFGDGTRLSIL.

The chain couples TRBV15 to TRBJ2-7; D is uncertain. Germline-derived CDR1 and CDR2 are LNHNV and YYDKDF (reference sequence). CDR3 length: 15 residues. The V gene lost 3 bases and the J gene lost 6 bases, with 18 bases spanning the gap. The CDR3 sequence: CATSSSHVLSGEQYF. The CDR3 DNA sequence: TGTGCCACCAGCAGCTCGCATGTTTTGTCCGGCGAGCAGTACTTC.

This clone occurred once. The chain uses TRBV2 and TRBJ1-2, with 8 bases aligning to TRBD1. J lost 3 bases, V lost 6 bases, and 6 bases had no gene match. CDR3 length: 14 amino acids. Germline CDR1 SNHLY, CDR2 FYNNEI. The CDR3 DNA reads TGTGCCAGCAGCGGGGACAGGATAGACTATGGCTACACCTTC. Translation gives CASSGDRIDYGYTF.

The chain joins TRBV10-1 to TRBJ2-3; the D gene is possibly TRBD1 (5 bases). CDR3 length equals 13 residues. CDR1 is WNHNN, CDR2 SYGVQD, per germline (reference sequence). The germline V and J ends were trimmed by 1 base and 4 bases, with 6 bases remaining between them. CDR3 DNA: TGCGCCAGCAGTGAGTTCAGGGCAGATACGCAGTATTTT. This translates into CASSEFRADTQYF.

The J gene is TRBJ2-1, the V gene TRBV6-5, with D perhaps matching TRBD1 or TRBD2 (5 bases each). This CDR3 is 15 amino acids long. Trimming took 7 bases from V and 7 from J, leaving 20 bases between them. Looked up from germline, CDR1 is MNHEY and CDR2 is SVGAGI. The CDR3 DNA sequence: TGTGCCAGCACCTCCGGGACGTCGCTAGGTAATGAGCAGTTCTTC. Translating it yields CASTSGTSLGNEQFF.

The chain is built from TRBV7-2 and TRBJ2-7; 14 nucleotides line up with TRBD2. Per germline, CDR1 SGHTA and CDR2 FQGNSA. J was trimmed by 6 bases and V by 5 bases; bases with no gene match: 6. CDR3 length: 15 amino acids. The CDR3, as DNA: TGTGCCAGCAGCCCCCCGGGACTAGCGGGAGCCGAGCAGTACTTC. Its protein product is CASSPPGLAGAEQYF.

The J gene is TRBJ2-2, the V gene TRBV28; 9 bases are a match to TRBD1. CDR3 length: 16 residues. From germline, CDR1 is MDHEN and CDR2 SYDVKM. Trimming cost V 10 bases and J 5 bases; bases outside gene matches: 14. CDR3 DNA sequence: TGTGCCACCACGGGTGTACAGGGGGCTCCTACCGGGGAGCTGTTTTTT. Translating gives CATTGVQGAPTGELFF.

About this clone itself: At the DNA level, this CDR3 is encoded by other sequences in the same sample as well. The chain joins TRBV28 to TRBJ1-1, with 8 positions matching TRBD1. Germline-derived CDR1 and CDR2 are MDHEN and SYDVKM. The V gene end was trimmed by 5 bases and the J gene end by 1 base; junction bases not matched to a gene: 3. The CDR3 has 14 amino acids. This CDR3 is CASSTGQGNTEAFF. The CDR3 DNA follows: TGTGCCAGCAGTACCGGACAGGGGAACACTGAAGCTTTCTTT. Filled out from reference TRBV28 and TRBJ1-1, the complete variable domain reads DVKVTQSSRYLVKRTGEKVFLECVQDMDHENMFWYRQDPGLGLRLIYFSYDVKMKEKGDIPEGYSVSREKKERFSLILESASTNQTSMYLCASSTGQGNTEAFFGQGTRLTVV.

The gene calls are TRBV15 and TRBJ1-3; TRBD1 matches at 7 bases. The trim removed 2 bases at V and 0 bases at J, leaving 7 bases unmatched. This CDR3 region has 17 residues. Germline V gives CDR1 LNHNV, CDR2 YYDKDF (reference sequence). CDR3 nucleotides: TGTGCCACCAGCAGATTTCGACAGGGCAACTCTGGAAACACCATATATTTT. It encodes CATSRFRQGNSGNTIYF.

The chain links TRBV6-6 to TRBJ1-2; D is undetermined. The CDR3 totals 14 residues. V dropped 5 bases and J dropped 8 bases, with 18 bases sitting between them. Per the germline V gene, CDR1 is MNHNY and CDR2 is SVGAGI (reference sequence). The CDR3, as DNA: TGTGCCAGCAGTACTGCCGCCGACAAACACGGCTACACCTTC. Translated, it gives CASSTAADKHGYTF.

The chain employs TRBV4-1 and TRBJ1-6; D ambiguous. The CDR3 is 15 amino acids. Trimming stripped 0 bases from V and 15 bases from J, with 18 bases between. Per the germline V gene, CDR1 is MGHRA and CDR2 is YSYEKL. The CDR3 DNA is TGCGCCAGCAGCCAAGATTCATTGCCGGGAACGGTCCTCCACTTT. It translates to CASSQDSLPGTVLHF.

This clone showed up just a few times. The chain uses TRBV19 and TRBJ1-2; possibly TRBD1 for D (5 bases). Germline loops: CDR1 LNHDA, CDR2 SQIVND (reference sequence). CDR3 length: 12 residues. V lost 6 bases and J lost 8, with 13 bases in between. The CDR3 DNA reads TGTGCCAGTAGCCGGCTGGGGGAGGGCTACACCTTC. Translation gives CASSRLGEGYTF.

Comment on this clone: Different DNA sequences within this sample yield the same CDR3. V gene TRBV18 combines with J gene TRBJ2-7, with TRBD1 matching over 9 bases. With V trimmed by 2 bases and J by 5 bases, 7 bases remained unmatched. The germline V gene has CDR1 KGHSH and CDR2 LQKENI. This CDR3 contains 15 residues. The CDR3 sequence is CASSPGTGRVDEQYF. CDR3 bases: TGTGCCAGCTCACCAGGGACAGGGCGGGTTGACGAGCAGTACTTC.